The 2 T cell receptor beta chains below were found in one sample sequenced in a study of multiple sclerosis patients with progressive multifocal leukoencephalopathy (dated by TCRdb to about 2019). The sample's time point, from its label and the paper: around 13 months of natalizumab therapy. Explained via the paper, the treatment or condition label denotes: on natalizumab therapy at sampling. The receptor library was made with the immunoSEQ multiplex PCR assay. TCRdb retrieved this table from immuneACCESS and kept in-frame rearrangements only. Not all clones are present; in checked studies, unresolved V genes account for under half, and no reason is known for the remainder. This sample lists 30,000 or so clones; around 87% were detected once. The leading ten clones occupy about 1.3% of the sample. Source: PBMCs, taken from a patient treated with natalizumab. These receptors were obtained from a human donor with multiple sclerosis.

This chain connects TRBV6-5 to TRBJ2-1; D may be TRBD1 or TRBD2 (5 bases each). Looked up from germline, CDR1 is MNHEY and CDR2 is SVGAGI. The CDR3 extends over 15 amino acids. V lost 2 bases and J 6 bases, leaving 14 bases between the germline ends. In DNA form, the CDR3 reads TGTGCCAGCAGTTACCCGGGGCAGGGCCTCAATGAGCAGTTCTTC. Its translation: CASSYPGQGLNEQFF.

The chain is built from TRBV5-1 and TRBJ2-7, with D uncertain. Germline V gene sequence: CDR1 SGHRS, CDR2 YFSETQ. The CDR3 runs to 11 residues. The V gene lost 2 bases and the J gene lost 4 bases, with 4 bases spanning the gap. CDR3 sequence reads: CASSFEYEQYF. Written as DNA, the CDR3 is TGCGCCAGCAGCTTCGAATACGAGCAGTACTTC.